This TCR beta chain comes out of a study of T cell changes during pregnancy in multiple sclerosis. Germline V lookup: CDR1 LNHDA, CDR2 SQIVND (reference sequence). V lost 5 bases, J lost 0 bases, and 7 bases lay in between. This CDR3 comprises 13 residues. This clone appeared a single time. The assay was immunoSEQ multiplex PCR, and TCRdb's table has in-frame clones only and misses some. The table records approximately 79,000 clones, roughly 92% of them present only once. Sequencing was performed on CD4+ T cells from peripheral blood mononuclear cells, taken before pregnancy. The rearrangement joins TRBV19 to TRBJ1-1; D uncertain. The TCR sequence derives from a female donor with multiple sclerosis, enrolled in a pregnancy study. The CDR3 is CASSAQMNTEAFF. CDR3 in DNA: TGTGCCAGTAGTGCCCAGATGAACACTGAAGCTTTCTTT.